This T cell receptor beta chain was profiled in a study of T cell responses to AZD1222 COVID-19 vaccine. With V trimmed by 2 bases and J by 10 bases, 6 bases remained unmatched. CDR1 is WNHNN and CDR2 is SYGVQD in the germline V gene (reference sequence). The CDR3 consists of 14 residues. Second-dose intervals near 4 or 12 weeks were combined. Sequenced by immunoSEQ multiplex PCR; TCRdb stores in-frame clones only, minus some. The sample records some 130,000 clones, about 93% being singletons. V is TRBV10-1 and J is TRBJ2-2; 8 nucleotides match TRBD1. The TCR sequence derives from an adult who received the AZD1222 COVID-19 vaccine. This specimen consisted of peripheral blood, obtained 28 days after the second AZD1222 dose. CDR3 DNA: TGCGCCAGCAGTGAGGACAGGGGCCTGCTGGAGCTGTTTTTT. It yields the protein CASSEDRGLLELFF.